This T cell receptor beta chain was captured in a study of neurological immune-mediated disorders. Each CDR3 protein gets one entry after TCRdb re-called the 5' RACE reads with MiXCR. Altogether under 90,000 distinct CDR3 sequences are present, roughly 10% being singletons, with the ten largest covering 1.7%. This clonotype came up many times. Trimming shortened V by 0 bases and J by 0 bases, and 15 bases separated the two germline ends. The germline V gene has CDR1 LGHNA and CDR2 YSLEER. The CDR3 is 18 amino acids. The sequencing sample was made of PBMCs. The rearrangement uses TRBV4-3 and TRBJ2-1; no definite D call. This TCR came from a middle-aged man in good health. The CDR3 spells CASSQDASGTSSYNEQFF. Written as DNA, the CDR3 is TGCGCCAGCAGCCAAGATGCTAGTGGCACGAGCTCCTACAATGAGCAGTTCTTC.